This T cell receptor (beta chain) was recovered during a study of T cell repertoires in cytomegalovirus infection. Study context: Carrying CMV and the relevant HLA type showed in public TCR beta signatures. Findings and limits, study-wide: CMV carriers having the relevant HLA were flagged by cumulative public TCR beta family frequency. CMV-specific TCR beta clonotypes restricted by HLA-C were the ones dominating the ex vivo response.

TCRdb processed the reads anew with MiXCR; each CDR3 protein has one entry. The table lists about 140,000 distinct CDR3 sequences, 6.5% of them singletons. This clonotype was seen repeatedly, ten times or more. The target antigen is unknown. This TCR came from a human donor in good health (CMV status not recorded). Some clones in this sample may be carry-over from other donors' samples. Sequenced input: PBMCs.

The CDR3 DNA follows: TGTGCCAGCAGTGTTAAGATGGTCAATCAGCCCCAGCATTTT. Its translation is CASSVKMVNQPQHF. The V gene is TRBV7-2, the J gene TRBJ1-5; no clear D gene. Germline CDR1 and CDR2: SGHTA and FQGNSA. The CDR3 spans 14 residues. V was shortened by 6 bases and J by 3 bases, with 12 bases between the two germline ends.